This TCR beta chain originates from a study of T-cell reconstitution after alpha-beta-depleted transplantation in children. This clonotype has a count of ten or more. Library preparation (for TCRbeta) was performed with unique molecular identifiers. MiXCR, run by TCRdb on the PCR reads, gives a single entry per CDR3 protein. The repertoire consists of roughly 160,000 distinct CDR3 sequences, with 11% occurring once and the leading ten covering less than 15%. The TCR sequence derives from a boy between 2 and 10 years old with acute myeloid leukemia, due to receive a stem cell transplant. Material: PBMCs, obtained before TCRalphabeta/CD19-depleted stem cell transplant.

The CDR3 coding sequence is TGCAGCGTGGACGGACTAGCGGGAGTCCCAGATACGCAGTATTTT. It is translated as CSVDGLAGVPDTQYF. This chain links TRBV29-1 with TRBJ2-3, with 13 bases identical to TRBD2. This CDR3 is 15 amino acids long. With V trimmed by 6 bases and J by 4 bases, 7 bases remained unmatched. CDR1 SQVTM and CDR2 ANQGSEA come from the germline V gene.